This T cell receptor beta chain appears in the sequencing data of a study of blood T cells in healthy people across ages (dated by TCRdb to between 2015 and 2016). Regarding the study in general: In model experiments, roughly one uniquely barcoded TCR beta cDNA molecule per two T cells was captured by template switching. To avoid experimental bias, donors of different ages were spread randomly across the sequencing lanes. Four age groups were formed from the donors: young (average approximately 15 years), middle-aged (around 39), aged (more than 55) and long-lived (less than 85). Two additional independent replicas of 1 million unique cDNA reads from the same blood draw were analyzed for two donors (one aged 18 to 30 and one aged 80 or older). To track age-related changes in TCR beta repertoire diversity, the study relied on deep sequencing normalized with unique cDNA molecular identifiers. Overall results and qualifications from the work: Estimates of total diversity from one million sequenced T cells were regarded as lower bounds and underestimates. The long-lived group showed more naive CD4+ T cells, fewer expanded clones and increased TCR diversity than the aged group, suggesting age selection. There was a strong correlation between observed TCR beta diversity and the percentage of naive T cells measured by flow cytometry. Bulk unsorted PBMC profiling prevented conclusive comparison of naive and antigen-experienced compartments. Observed TCR beta diversity per million T cells fell roughly linearly with age, and a significant reduction was already apparent by age roughly 40. Because donor CMV infection status was unknown, age-related changes in expanded clonotypes were potentially confounded.

The CDR3 goes from the cysteine to the phenylalanine over 14 residues. The entry retains the CDR3 DNA only, 42 bases that are in frame from base 1. CDR1 and CDR2 are drawn from the germline V gene: MDHEN, SYDVKM. Library method: 5' RACE. Reads for this sample came from an Illumina HiSeq 2500. A second about 7 to 11 cycle PCR used a sample-barcoded 5' primer and a J-beta primer mix. A unique molecular identifier was introduced onto each TCR beta cDNA molecule by a template-switch 5' adaptor carrying 12 random nucleotides. Each sample yielded at least 3 million CDR3-containing paired-end reads. All of the RNA was converted into first-strand cDNA using the Mint cDNA synthesis kit, with a TRBC-specific oligonucleotide serving as the primer. Following uracil-DNA glycosylase treatment, a first 18-cycle PCR with universal primers M1SS and BC2_uni_R was performed on all cDNA. The authors' analysis ran thus. For normalization, 1 million high-quality reads were randomly selected from each sample, with every read carrying a distinct molecular identifier. Reads sharing molecular identifiers were discarded rather than binned into consensus sequences. MiTCR, set to a Q25 quality threshold and the strictest error-elimination algorithm, was used for CDR3 identification, clonotype clustering and error correction. A nonparametric unseen species model with Euler transformation was used to estimate lower-bound total TCR beta diversity. The public reads were reanalyzed by TCRdb: fastp trimming at Q25, MiXCR alignment, in-frame beta chains only. Identical CDR3 proteins give one entry, which carries the most common genes and DNA. TCRdb's processing, not the authors' own work, is the source of the V and J calls. The sample contains about 780,000 distinct CDR3 sequences, 46% of them found a single time. The ten top clones hold over 15% of the sample.

Systemically healthy Caucasian individuals from Russia, some 36 in total and aged roughly 6 to 100 years, were included as donors. About 9.8 milliliters of peripheral blood were drawn from each donor into EDTA-treated Vacutainer tubes. Ficoll-Paque density-gradient centrifugation was used to isolate PBMCs, with at least 6.5 million per sample. Total RNA was extracted from PBMCs with Trizol reagent, with at least 5.5 micrograms obtained per sample. Naive CD45RAhigh/CD27high T cell percentages were measured by flow cytometry on a PBMC aliquot from every donor. Details on this clonotype: There is no known antigen for this receptor. The record has no base qualities; no much larger clone is one base away.

This clonotype originated in a man at least 80 years old in good health. The sample was blood. Recombination linked TRBV28 to TRBJ2-4; tentative D gene TRBD2, with 7 bases matching. The end of the DNA is better explained by TRBJ2-7, so the J call may be wrong. The nucleotides are TGTGCCAGCACAGGCCCGGGGGGCGCGCTCGAGCAGTACTTC. This is translated as CASTGPGGALEQYF.